Listed here are 28 T cell receptor beta chains from one sample, sequenced in a study of cytomegalovirus exposure and HLA in healthy donors (dated by TCRdb to about 2017). The library was produced with the immunoSEQ multiplex PCR assay. For the multiplex PCR, a mixture combining 60 forward primers for TCR Vbeta segments and 13 reverse primers for TCR Jbeta segments was used. TCRdb retrieved this table from immuneACCESS and kept in-frame rearrangements only. Not all clones are present; in checked studies, unresolved V genes account for under half, and no reason is known for the remainder. The table for this sample lists about 190,000 clones. The ten largest clones capture over 0.75% of the sample. The sample comprised PBMCs. These receptors all stem from a young woman in good health and CMV-seropositive.

This rearrangement joins TRBV4-1 to TRBJ1-2; 7 nucleotides align to TRBD1. The J segment lost 7 bases and the V segment lost 3 bases, leaving 8 bases of the junction unmatched. Looked up from germline, CDR1 is MGHRA and CDR2 is YSYEKL. The CDR3 has 14 amino acids. CDR3 sequence: CASSQGDRVSGYTF. The CDR3 bases are TGCGCCAGCAGCCAGGGAGACAGGGTATCTGGCTACACCTTC.

V and J are TRBV5-1 and TRBJ1-4, with 9 bases fitting TRBD1. Germline assignment: CDR1 SGHRS and CDR2 YFSETQ. This CDR3 is 17 amino acids long. With V trimmed by 0 bases and J by 2 bases, 5 bases remained unmatched. The DNA for the CDR3 is TGCGCCAGCAGCTTGGCAAGGACAGGGGTTACTAATGAAAAACTGTTTTTT. It translates to CASSLARTGVTNEKLFF. The full variable domain, completed using reference TRBV5-1 and TRBJ1-4, is KAGVTQTPRYLIKTRGQQVTLSCSPISGHRSVSWYQQTPGQGLQFLFEYFSETQRNKGNFPGRFSGRQFSNSRSEMNVSTLELGDSALYLCASSLARTGVTNEKLFFGSGTQLSVL.

The rearrangement links TRBV7-9 to TRBJ1-5; 8 bases align to TRBD1. The CDR3 totals 14 residues. Germline lookup yields CDR1 SEHNR and CDR2 FQNEAQ (reference sequence). The junction had 3 bases not matched to a gene; V was cut back by 1 base and J by 7 bases. This CDR3 reads CASSLVPGGQPQHF. DNA of the CDR3: TGTGCCAGCAGCTTAGTACCAGGGGGCCAGCCCCAGCATTTT. Looking up the rest from reference TRBV7-9 and TRBJ1-5 gives the full variable domain: DTGVSQNPRHKITKRGQNVTFRCDPISEHNRLYWYRQTLGQGPEFLTYFQNEAQLEKSRLLSDRFSAERPKGSFSTLEIQRTEQGDSAMYLCASSLVPGGQPQHFGDGTRLSIL.

The chain recombines TRBV2 with TRBJ1-1; 7 nucleotides agree with TRBD1. V was clipped by 7 bases and J by 3 bases; unmatched bases: 11. The CDR3 totals 15 residues. CDR1 is SNHLY and CDR2 is FYNNEI in the germline V gene. The CDR3 DNA sequence: TGTGCCAGCACGACAGGGCCGACTGGGTACACTGAAGCTTTCTTT. This codes for CASTTGPTGYTEAFF.

V is TRBV19 and J is TRBJ2-3, with 12 bases aligning to TRBD2. Germline trimming cut 7 bases from V and 2 bases from J; bases unmatched to any gene: 7. This CDR3 region has 16 residues. The germline V gene has CDR1 LNHDA and CDR2 SQIVND (reference sequence). The CDR3 here is CASTRRTSGVTDTQYF. The DNA of the CDR3 is TGTGCCAGTACTAGAAGGACTAGCGGGGTCACAGATACGCAGTATTTT.

This chain connects TRBV4-1 to TRBJ2-1, with D possibly TRBD2 on 6 matching bases. Germline CDR1 and CDR2: MGHRA and YSYEKL. V lost 4 bases, J lost 0 bases, and 10 bases lay in between. The CDR3 has 15 amino acids. The CDR3 loop reads CASSRTSSSYNEQFF. CDR3 nucleotide sequence: TGCGCCAGCAGCCGAACTAGCAGCTCCTACAATGAGCAGTTCTTC.

On this clone: This specimen includes other DNA sequences encoding the same CDR3. The chain is built from TRBV7-7 and TRBJ2-5; TRBD2 might be the D (7 bases). The V and J ends lost 8 bases and 2 bases respectively, with 15 bases between them. Germline values: CDR1 SSHAT, CDR2 FNYEAQ (reference sequence). The CDR3 loop spans 14 amino acids. CDR3 sequence reads: CASGGLGGQETQYF. In nucleotides, the CDR3 is TGTGCCAGCGGTGGACTAGGGGGACAAGAGACCCAGTACTTC.

The V and J genes are TRBV6-5 and TRBJ1-6; 7 bases are shared with TRBD1. This CDR3 has 12 residues. With 5 bases clipped from V and 8 bases from J, the junction kept 0 bases outside the gene matches. CDR1 and CDR2 from the germline V gene are MNHEY and SVGAGI. The CDR3 sequence is CASSTGDSPLHF. The CDR3 DNA reads TGTGCCAGCAGTACAGGGGATTCACCCCTCCACTTT.

V and J are TRBV6-6 and TRBJ1-4, with TRBD1 identical over 8 bases. V shed 2 bases and J 7 bases; nucleotides not matched to a gene: 3. The germline V gene encodes CDR1 MNHNY and CDR2 SVGAGI (reference sequence). The CDR3 has 14 residues. The CDR3 DNA reads TGTGCCAGCAGTTACGGACAGGGCTCTGAAAAACTGTTTTTT. As protein: CASSYGQGSEKLFF.

The rearrangement uses TRBV5-1 and TRBJ1-2; no firm D call. The CDR3 spans 14 residues. With 4 bases removed from V and 0 bases from J, the gap between germline ends came to 10 bases. Germline CDR1 is SGHRS and CDR2 is YFSETQ. DNA of the CDR3: TGCGCCAGCAGCACCGGGGTACCTAACTATGGCTACACCTTC. Translation: CASSTGVPNYGYTF.

The genes are TRBV6-6 and TRBJ2-7, with TRBD1 matching over 8 bases. Germline values: CDR1 MNHNY, CDR2 SVGAGI (reference sequence). This CDR3 region has 14 residues. V gave up 7 bases and J gave up 2 bases; unmatched junction bases: 7. CDR3 bases: TGTGCCAGCAATCCTGGACAGGGAACCTACGAGCAGTACTTC. This translates into CASNPGQGTYEQYF.

The gene calls are TRBV10-1 and TRBJ1-2; D uncertain. CDR1 is WNHNN and CDR2 is SYGVQD in the germline V gene (reference sequence). Trimming cost V 2 bases and J 7 bases, with 11 bases left between them. The CDR3 is made up of 13 amino acids. DNA of the CDR3: TGCGCCAGCAGTGAGGCCGCTAAGAGTGGCTACACCTTC. This codes for CASSEAAKSGYTF.

The rearrangement uses TRBV7-9 and TRBJ2-1; TRBD1 is a possible D gene (6 bases). The V end lost 3 bases, the J end lost 8 bases, and 14 bases lay between the germline ends. Germline values: CDR1 SEHNR, CDR2 FQNEAQ (reference sequence). The CDR3 has 14 residues. In nucleotides, the CDR3 is TGTGCCAGCAGCTTCTGGAAAGGGGGAGATGAGCAGTTCTTC. Amino acid sequence: CASSFWKGGDEQFF.

The chain is built from TRBV11-2 and TRBJ1-2; 7 bases are shared with TRBD1. The germline V gene has CDR1 SGHAT and CDR2 FQNNGV. This CDR3 spans 16 amino acids. V was pared by 1 base and J by 2 bases, with 7 bases of the junction left unmatched. CDR3 in amino acids: CASSLGDSNPNYGYTF. DNA of the CDR3: TGTGCCAGCAGCTTAGGGGACAGTAACCCAAACTATGGCTACACCTTC.

CDR3 in amino acids: CASSQTGQKETQYF. In nucleotides, the CDR3 is TGCGCCAGCAGCCAGACGGGACAGAAAGAGACCCAGTACTTC. The rearrangement joins TRBV5-1 to TRBJ2-5; TRBD1 agrees at 7 bases. The V gene's germline CDR1 is SGHRS and CDR2 YFSETQ. The J segment lost 3 bases and the V segment lost 4 bases, leaving 6 bases of the junction unmatched. The CDR3 is made up of 14 amino acids. Complete variable domain (other parts from reference TRBV5-1 and TRBJ2-5): KAGVTQTPRYLIKTRGQQVTLSCSPISGHRSVSWYQQTPGQGLQFLFEYFSETQRNKGNFPGRFSGRQFSNSRSEMNVSTLELGDSALYLCASSQTGQKETQYFGPGTRLLVL.

The J gene is TRBJ2-5, the V gene TRBV6-5, with 8 bases matching TRBD1. Matching the DNA end better, TRBJ2-7 makes the J call doubtful. The CDR3 is 14 amino acids. Looked up from germline, CDR1 is MNHEY and CDR2 is SVGAGI. Here the CDR3 reads CASSYRDRSYEQYF. CDR3 bases: TGTGCCAGCAGTTATCGGGACAGGTCCTACGAGCAGTACTTC.

The rearrangement uses TRBV6-5 and TRBJ2-7, with D perhaps TRBD1 (6 bases). Trimming took 6 bases from V and 0 from J, leaving 12 bases between them. Per germline, CDR1 MNHEY and CDR2 SVGAGI. The CDR3 extends over 14 amino acids. CDR3 in amino acids: CASSKLDSSYEQYF. CDR3 sequence (DNA): TGTGCCAGCAGCAAATTGGACAGCTCCTACGAGCAGTACTTC.

This sequence joins TRBV6-5 and TRBJ1-1; maybe TRBD1 (5 bases). The CDR3 runs 15 residues. Per the germline V gene, CDR1 is MNHEY and CDR2 is SVGAGI. Trimming cost V 4 bases and J 5 bases, with 17 bases left between them. CDR3 loop: CASSFPRAGGTEAFF. CDR3 nucleotide sequence: TGTGCCAGCAGTTTCCCCCGGGCCGGGGGGACTGAAGCTTTCTTT.

V usage is TRBV6-1 and J usage is TRBJ1-2; the match to TRBD1 covers 8 bases. The CDR3 covers 13 residues. Germline V CDR1 and CDR2: MNHNS, SASEGT. J gave up 5 bases and V 6 bases, and 5 bases lay outside the gene matches. CDR3 bases: TGTGCCAGCAGCAGGGGGCATCCGTATGGCTACACCTTC. Amino acid sequence: CASSRGHPYGYTF.

The chain joins TRBV18 to TRBJ1-5, with a possible D match to TRBD1 (5 bases). V was cut by 3 bases and J by 3 bases, with 12 bases left in between. The CDR3 extends over 15 amino acids. The germline V gene has CDR1 KGHSH and CDR2 LQKENI. In DNA form, the CDR3 reads TGTGCCAGCTCACCTACCGGACATACCAATCAGCCCCAGCATTTT. Amino acid sequence: CASSPTGHTNQPQHF.

This chain connects TRBV5-4 to TRBJ2-5; unclear D gene. The better agreement between TRBJ2-7 and the DNA end casts doubt on the J call. The germline gives CDR1 SGHNT, CDR2 YYREEE (reference sequence). The CDR3 totals 14 residues. The CDR3 reads CASSLRVQSHEQYF. Written as DNA, the CDR3 is TGTGCCAGCAGCTTGCGGGTCCAGTCCCACGAGCAGTACTTC.

The genes are TRBV9 and TRBJ2-3, with 12 nucleotides matching TRBD2. V was pared by 3 bases and J by 5 bases, with 25 bases of the junction left unmatched. This CDR3 spans 22 amino acids. Germline loops: CDR1 SGDLS, CDR2 YYNGEE. The CDR3 loop is CASSARDPPSGRVVFGGDTQYF. The CDR3 nucleotides are TGTGCCAGCAGCGCCCGCGACCCTCCTAGCGGGAGGGTGGTTTTCGGTGGAGATACGCAGTATTTT.

The chain is built from TRBV2 and TRBJ1-4, with D tentatively TRBD1 (6 bases). The CDR3 runs to 13 residues. Germline V gene sequence: CDR1 SNHLY, CDR2 FYNNEI. Trimming left V 2 bases short and J 5 bases short, with 6 bases between. CDR3 loop: CASSEQGNEKLFF. The CDR3 bases are TGTGCCAGCAGTGAACAGGGGAATGAAAAACTGTTTTTT.

J is TRBJ2-7 and V is TRBV6-1, with D tentatively TRBD1 (5 bases). CDR1 is MNHNS, CDR2 SASEGT, per germline. The germline V and J ends were trimmed by 6 bases and 4 bases, with 10 bases remaining between them. The CDR3 consists of 12 residues. The CDR3 region has the DNA TGTGCCAGCAGAAACGACAGATACGAGCAGTACTTC. Its protein product is CASRNDRYEQYF.

As to this clone: At one end, the junction sequence differs from germline, possibly due to a read error. This rearrangement joins TRBV4-1 to TRBJ2-2, with 7 bases matching TRBD1. Germline CDR1 MGHRA, CDR2 YSYEKL. The CDR3 has 21 residues. The CDR3 DNA reads as TGCGCCAGCAGCCAATGGGGCAGGACAGGACCTATGACATCGAACACCGGGGAGCTGCTTTTT. It codes for CASSQWGRTGPMTSNTGELLF.

The chain recombines TRBV4-1 with TRBJ2-5; 8 nucleotides line up with TRBD2. Germline CDR1 MGHRA, CDR2 YSYEKL. This CDR3 contains 14 residues. J gave up 5 bases and V 5 bases, and 7 bases lay outside the gene matches. The CDR3 protein is CASSKSGGRETQYF. The CDR3 bases are TGCGCCAGCAGCAAAAGCGGGGGCCGGGAGACCCAGTACTTC.

The chain recombines TRBV2 with TRBJ1-5; possible D gene TRBD1, 5 bases. The germline V gene encodes CDR1 SNHLY and CDR2 FYNNEI. Trimming stripped 2 bases from V and 2 bases from J, with 7 bases between. The CDR3 is 14 amino acids. CDR3 region: CASSEWGGNQPQHF. The CDR3 bases are TGTGCCAGCAGTGAATGGGGGGGCAATCAGCCCCAGCATTTT.

This rearrangement joins TRBV15 to TRBJ2-1; the match to TRBD2 covers 13 bases. The ends lost 8 bases at V and 8 bases at J; junction bases unmatched: 6. CDR3 length: 14 residues. The germline V gene has CDR1 LNHNV and CDR2 YYDKDF (reference sequence). This CDR3 is CATSTSGGAYEQFF. The DNA of the CDR3 is TGTGCCACCTCAACTAGCGGGGGGGCCTATGAGCAGTTCTTC.